This T cell receptor (beta chain) was recorded in a study of cytomegalovirus exposure and HLA in healthy donors. The wider study: HLA-typed donors were the source of approximately 88 million unique TCRs, which an early data release held. Assignment to the Caucasian-associated ancestry cluster applied to 75% to 85% of the approximately 400 genotyped donors.

Of note for this clone: The antigen remains undetermined.

Vbeta (60) and Jbeta (13) primers were used in the PCR. Profiling relied on immunoSEQ multiplex PCR, and the TCRdb table lists in-frame clones only, not all of them. The table has 150,000 to 200,000 clones, approximately 85% seen once. V lost 5 bases to trimming and J lost 5 bases; unmatched junction nucleotides: 7. This CDR3 contains 15 residues. Germline V gives CDR1 SGHVS, CDR2 FQNEAQ. Points from the study as a whole: Cytomegalovirus-associated status was assigned to some 180 TCR beta chains. About 87% or about 30% of the time was how often most TCR beta V segments were productive, according to an earlier analysis.

The chain links TRBV7-8 to TRBJ2-2, with 8 bases aligning to TRBD1. The material sequenced was PBMCs. This sequence was found in a man aged 18 to 30 in good health and CMV-seropositive. The chain's CDR3 is CASSPGQGGTGELFF. The CDR3 region has the DNA TGTGCCAGCAGCCCCGGACAGGGTGGAACCGGGGAGCTGTTTTTT.